This T cell receptor beta chain was obtained from a study of CD8 T cells in Susac syndrome (dated by TCRdb to 2018 to 2020). About the study as a whole: Repertoire sequencing was used to test whether CD8+ T cell activation and differentiation in Susac syndrome was antigen driven.

RNA was extracted using the RNeasy kit, and about 0.45 to 1 ug of the RNA was reverse transcribed with random hexamers. The immunoSEQ multiplex PCR assay, which covers 54 Vbeta and 13 Jbeta segments, was used to amplify TCR beta CDR3 regions. To correct PCR amplification bias, a synthetic template baseline was used for both primer optimization and computational correction. As for how the authors treated the data: Reads were assigned to V, D and J genes according to IMGT and analyzed in immunoSEQ Analyzer, with only productive sequences retained. Clonality was calculated as one minus the Shannon entropy normalized by log2 of the number of productive unique sequences. Public and private clones were assessed among the 100 most prevalent clones of each patient and control. A clone was defined as Susac-specific if it was absent from the healthy and MS cohorts, from 1052 published viral clones and from other ImmuneACCESS disease sequences. TCRdb passed the public sequencing reads through fastp at Q25 and MiXCR, retaining productive beta sequences. Every entry covers one CDR3 protein and lists the most common genes and DNA from its rows. The V and J calls shown here were made by TCRdb, not taken from the authors' results. The sample table lists approximately 190,000 distinct CDR3 sequences, 90% to 95% of them with a count of one. 0.1% of the sample is held by the ten biggest clonotypes.

Peripheral blood CD8+ and CD4+ T cells from healthy donors, Susac syndrome patients and multiple sclerosis patients were profiled by high-throughput TCR beta sequencing. The healthy donors served as controls matched for age and sex. Bulk CD8+ and CD4+ T cells were purified by magnetic negative isolation, whereas CD8+ TEMRA cells were enriched by FACS. Blood was drawn into EDTA tubes, processed within 24 hours, and PBMCs were isolated by density gradient centrifugation. PBMCs intended for TCR sequencing were cryopreserved in liquid nitrogen and were subsequently thawed in a 37 degrees C water bath. The sorted or isolated CD4+, CD8+ and CD8+ TEMRA cells reached a purity of at least 90%. The paper as a whole reports these results and caveats: The study acknowledged that relatively few individuals were included in the TCR sequencing and HLA analysis.

Cut back by 6 bases and 1 base, the V and J ends lie 18 bases apart. From its cysteine to its phenylalanine, the CDR3 spans 15 amino acids. The retained sequence is limited to the CDR3, 45 bases, with the frame set at the first base. From a lookup of the germline V gene (reference sequence), CDR1 and CDR2 are DFQATT and SNEGSKA. Turning to this clonotype: Its cognate antigen has yet to be identified. Base qualities are not provided; no much larger clone lies one nucleotide away.

The receptor was isolated from a human donor in good health. The chain is made from TRBV20-1 and TRBJ1-1; the best D guess is TRBD1, with 5 bases matching. Sequenced sample: CD4+ T cells from PBMCs. The DNA sequence is as follows: TGCAGTGCGGTCGGAGCACAGGTGGGGAACACTGAAGCTTTCTTT. Its protein is CSAVGAQVGNTEAFF.